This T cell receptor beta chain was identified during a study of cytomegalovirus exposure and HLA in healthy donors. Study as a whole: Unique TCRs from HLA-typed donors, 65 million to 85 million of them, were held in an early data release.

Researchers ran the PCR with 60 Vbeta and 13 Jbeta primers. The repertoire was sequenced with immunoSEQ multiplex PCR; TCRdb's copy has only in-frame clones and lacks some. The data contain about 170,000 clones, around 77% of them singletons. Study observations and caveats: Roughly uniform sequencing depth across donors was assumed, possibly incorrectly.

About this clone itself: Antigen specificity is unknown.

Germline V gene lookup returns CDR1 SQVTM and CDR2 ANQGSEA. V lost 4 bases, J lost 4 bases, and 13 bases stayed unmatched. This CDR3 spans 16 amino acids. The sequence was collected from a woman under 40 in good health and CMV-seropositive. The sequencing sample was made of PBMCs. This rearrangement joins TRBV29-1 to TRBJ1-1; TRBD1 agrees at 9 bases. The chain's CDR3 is CSVGPGTGTSGTEAFF. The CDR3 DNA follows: TGCAGCGTTGGCCCCGGGACAGGGACCTCGGGCACTGAAGCTTTCTTT.